These 18 T cell receptor beta chains share one sample of origin, sequenced in a study of beta chain features in type 1 diabetes. Overall study results and limits: Moderate but significant shortening of TCRB CDR3s was recorded in all four CD4+ subsets from Type 1 diabetes patients.

No antigen has been identified for these receptors. Reverse transcription of all isolated RNA meant that expressed TCRB transcripts were sequenced. Here immunoSEQ multiplex PCR was the method, and the copy in TCRdb shows in-frame clones only, minus some. The sample holds roughly 700,000 clones, 10% to 15% seen once. Sequenced material: naive CD4+ T cells from blood. The receptors were sampled from a man between 18 and 29 years old with type 1 diabetes.

This clone was seen a handful of times. The CDR3 sequence: CASSFRTQGLYEQYF. The CDR3, as DNA: TGTGCCAGCAGCTTTCGTACACAGGGGCTCTACGAGCAGTACTTC. The chain carries TRBV13 and TRBJ2-7; TRBD1 matches at 7 bases. The CDR3 loop spans 15 amino acids. The germline CDR1 and CDR2 sequences are PRHDT and FYEKMQ (reference sequence). Trimming at V came to 3 bases and at J to 3 bases, leaving 8 bases not matched to a gene.

This clone was found a few times. The gene calls are TRBV2 and TRBJ2-7, with D perhaps TRBD1 (6 bases). CDR3 length equals 14 residues. Germline V gene sequence: CDR1 SNHLY, CDR2 FYNNEI. V was cut by 6 bases and J by 2 bases, with 14 bases left in between. Here the CDR3 reads CASRPTGATYEQYF. In DNA, the CDR3 is TGTGCCAGCAGGCCGACAGGCGCAACCTACGAGCAGTACTTC.

The gene calls are TRBV12-5 and TRBJ1-5, with 7 positions matching TRBD1. The CDR3 is 16 residues long. Germline CDR1 reads LGHNT; CDR2 reads FRNRAP. Trimming cost V 6 bases and J 2 bases; bases outside gene matches: 10. The CDR3, as DNA: TGTGCTAGTGGCGCCCCAGGGGGGAACGGCAATCAGCCCCAGCATTTT. Translation gives CASGAPGGNGNQPQHF.

This clone has a handful of counts. The J gene is TRBJ1-1, the V gene TRBV5-4, with D possibly matching TRBD1 (6 bases). The CDR3 is 15 residues long. The germline V and J ends were trimmed by 6 bases and 1 base, with 16 bases remaining between them. Germline CDR1 SGHNT, CDR2 YYREEE (reference sequence). The CDR3 DNA is TGTGCCAGCACCCTCCCGGGGACAAGGAACACTGAAGCTTTCTTT. Translated, it gives CASTLPGTRNTEAFF.

The genes are TRBV18 and TRBJ1-2; D unclear. This CDR3 has 17 residues. Trimming took 3 bases from V and 7 from J, leaving 24 bases between them. Per germline, CDR1 KGHSH and CDR2 LQKENI. CDR3 sequence reads: CASSPAQSTDGSVGYTF. The CDR3 nucleotides are TGTGCCAGCTCACCCGCGCAATCGACTGACGGTTCGGTTGGCTACACCTTC.

The chain links TRBV5-1 to TRBJ1-5, with D hard to call. The CDR3 runs 8 residues. The V and J ends lost 2 bases and 13 bases respectively, with 1 base between them. CDR1 is SGHRS, CDR2 YFSETQ, per germline. In nucleotides, the CDR3 is TGCGCCAGCAGCTTACAGCATTTT. Translation: CASSLQHF.

J is TRBJ1-2 and V is TRBV21-1; the table assigns TRBD1, which was not confirmed against the DNA. TRBV21-1 is an annotated pseudogene. This CDR3 spans 15 amino acids. The CDR3 nucleotides read TGTGCCAGCAGCAAAAAGGCAGGTTACCGAAGGGGCTACACCTTC. As protein: CASSKKAGYRRGYTF.

V and J are TRBV28 and TRBJ2-5; 8 positions agree with TRBD1. The V gene's germline CDR1 is MDHEN and CDR2 SYDVKM. V gave up 5 bases and J gave up 5 bases; unmatched junction bases: 7. This CDR3 comprises 14 residues. The CDR3 DNA reads as TGTGCCAGCAGTATTCAGGGGGCAGGGGAGACCCAGTACTTC. It codes for CASSIQGAGETQYF. Looking up the rest from reference TRBV28 and TRBJ2-5 gives the full variable domain: DVKVTQSSRYLVKRTGEKVFLECVQDMDHENMFWYRQDPGLGLRLIYFSYDVKMKEKGDIPEGYSVSREKKERFSLILESASTNQTSMYLCASSIQGAGETQYFGPGTRLLVL.

The J gene is TRBJ1-1, the V gene TRBV5-1; 9 positions agree with TRBD1. CDR1 SGHRS and CDR2 YFSETQ come from the germline V gene. The CDR3 consists of 15 residues. With V trimmed by 2 bases and J by 0 bases, 2 bases remained unmatched. The CDR3 DNA follows: TGCGCCAGCAGCTTCCGGACAGGGGTGAACACTGAAGCTTTCTTT. This encodes CASSFRTGVNTEAFF.

The V call is TRBV29-1, the J call TRBJ1-6; 10 bases are a match to TRBD1. Germline CDR1 and CDR2: SQVTM and ANQGSEA. The CDR3 runs 14 residues. Unmatched junction bases numbered 7, after V lost 6 bases and J lost 8 bases. The CDR3 reads CSVAQGTGDSPLHF. DNA for the CDR3: TGCAGCGTCGCTCAGGGGACAGGGGATTCACCCCTCCACTTT.

This clone was picked up a small number of times. The chain couples TRBV13 to TRBJ1-1; D is uncertain. This CDR3 region has 14 residues. Trimming left V 0 bases short and J 4 bases short, with 9 bases between. CDR1 is PRHDT, CDR2 FYEKMQ, per germline (reference sequence). The CDR3 nucleotides are TGTGCCAGCAGCTTAGGAAGGCCTCCCACTGAAGCTTTCTTT. Translated: CASSLGRPPTEAFF.

The V call is TRBV28, the J call TRBJ2-5, with 7 bases lining up with TRBD1. The CDR3 extends over 14 amino acids. The ends lost 3 bases at V and 7 bases at J; junction bases unmatched: 8. Germline assignment: CDR1 MDHEN and CDR2 SYDVKM. CDR3: CASSLGQIEGTQYF. The CDR3 DNA reads TGTGCCAGCAGTTTGGGACAGATCGAAGGGACCCAGTACTTC.

The chain is built from TRBV19 and TRBJ1-3; D is ambiguous. Trimming cost V 6 bases and J 0 bases, with 6 bases left between them. CDR1 and CDR2 from the germline V gene are LNHDA and SQIVND (reference sequence). This CDR3 is 13 amino acids long. CDR3 bases: TGTGCCAGTAGGACTTACTCTGGAAACACCATATATTTT. Translated, it gives CASRTYSGNTIYF.

The rearrangement links TRBV15 to TRBJ1-6; 7 bases agree with TRBD1. The junction had 2 bases not matched to a gene; V was cut back by 0 bases and J by 6 bases. The germline CDR1 and CDR2 sequences are LNHNV and YYDKDF (reference sequence). The CDR3 has 15 residues. The chain's CDR3 is CATSRDPGGNSPLHF. The CDR3, as DNA: TGTGCCACCAGCAGAGATCCAGGGGGTAATTCACCCCTCCACTTT. Complete variable domain (other parts from reference TRBV15 and TRBJ1-6): DAMVIQNPRYQVTQFGKPVTLSCSQTLNHNVMYWYQQKSSQAPKLLFHYYDKDFNNEADTPDNFQSRRPNTSFCFLDIRSPGLGDTAMYLCATSRDPGGNSPLHFGNGTRLTVT.

There are a few counts of this clone. The V and J genes are TRBV19 and TRBJ2-2, with no clear D. V was trimmed by 6 bases and J by 0 bases, leaving 8 bases between them. This CDR3 contains 14 residues. Germline CDR1 LNHDA, CDR2 SQIVND (reference sequence). CDR3 nucleotides: TGTGCCAGTAGGGGTAACGCGAACACCGGGGAGCTGTTTTTT. As protein: CASRGNANTGELFF. The variable domain in full, with the rest retrieved from reference TRBV19 and TRBJ2-2, is DGGITQSPKYLFRKEGQNVTLSCEQNLNHDAMYWYRQDPGQGLRLIYYSQIVNDFQKGDIAEGYSVSREKKESFPLTVTSAQKNPTAFYLCASRGNANTGELFFGEGSRLTVL.

This clone was observed a handful of times. The rearrangement uses TRBV7-2 and TRBJ1-4, with a tentative D call TRBD1 (5 bases). The CDR3 spans 14 residues. V was trimmed by 4 bases and J by 5 bases, leaving 11 bases between them. The germline V gene has CDR1 SGHTA and CDR2 FQGNSA. CDR3 sequence reads: CASSSAGFNEKLFF. The CDR3 DNA sequence: TGTGCCAGCAGCTCCGCAGGGTTCAATGAAAAACTGTTTTTT. Complete variable domain (other parts from reference TRBV7-2 and TRBJ1-4): GAGVSQSPSNKVTEKGKDVELRCDPISGHTALYWYRQSLGQGLEFLIYFQGNSAPDKSGLPSDRFSAERTGGSVSTLTIQRTQQEDSAVYLCASSSAGFNEKLFFGSGTQLSVL.

As to this clone: In the same sample, other DNA sequences code for this CDR3. J is TRBJ2-1 and V is TRBV27; 13 bases line up with TRBD2. Germline CDR1 is MNHEY and CDR2 is SMNVEV (reference sequence). Trimming at V came to 5 bases and at J to 10 bases, leaving 11 bases not matched to a gene. The CDR3 sequence is 16 residues long. The CDR3 nucleotides are TGTGCCAGCAGTACCCACGGGACTAGCGGGGTGCGAGAGCAGTTCTTC. Translating gives CASSTHGTSGVREQFF.

The chain employs TRBV7-3 and TRBJ2-7; either TRBD1 or TRBD2 may fit D (5 bases each). CDR1 and CDR2 from the germline V gene are SGHTA and FQGTGA. The CDR3 has 15 residues. Trimming removed 0 bases at V and 1 base at J, with 10 bases between. Written as DNA, the CDR3 is TGTGCCAGCAGCTTAACGGGGGACGGATCCTACGAGCAGTACTTC. Its translation: CASSLTGDGSYEQYF.